Sequencing of this TCR beta chain was carried out in a study of graft-versus-host responses after intestinal transplantation. About the research overall: Grafts that recipients had were multivisceral, liver-intestinal, or isolated intestinal transplants. Anti-thymocyte globulin induction, then tacrolimus and steroids for around 3 years, went to all recipients.

Repertoires were generated with immunoSEQ multiplex PCR, while TCRdb's copy carries only in-frame clones and drops some. The data show about 120,000 clones, over 85% seen once. Looked up from germline, CDR1 is MDHEN and CDR2 is SYDVKM. The CDR3 length is 14 residues. Trimming cost V 4 bases and J 4 bases; bases outside gene matches: 4. Study outcomes and limitations: An association linked early post-transplant HvG declines with peak circulating GvH clone levels. GvH clones turned up in recipient marrow; some had shown up first in ileum or blood.

Concerning this clone itself: Its antigen remains unidentified.

V usage is TRBV28 and J usage is TRBJ2-3; 8 bases are a match to TRBD2. Specimen: unstimulated CD4+ T cells sorted from spleen or lymph node cells, collected before intestinal transplant. The TCR originated in a human donor who received an intestinal transplant. CDR3 region: CASSSPGGPDTQYF. CDR3 nucleotide sequence: TGTGCCAGCAGTTCCCCGGGGGGGCCAGATACGCAGTATTTT.